Listed below are T cell receptor beta chains from one sample, sequenced in a study of blood T cell repertoires in COVID-19. Using immunoSEQ multiplex PCR, the repertoire was profiled, and TCRdb retains in-frame clones only, with some absent. The sample holds 180,000 or so clones, around 87% seen once. The specimen was peripheral blood. Every receptor here comes from a man aged 40-50 years with active or convalescent COVID-19. CDR3s include the opening cysteine and the closing phenylalanine or tryptophan. A D gene is named only where the DNA matches it firmly. Where a row states a size, it is once, few, many or the class of an expanded clone; other rows omit it.

CDR3 protein	CDR3 DNA	clone size	D gene	J gene	V gene
CASSLGLGDTDTQYF	TGTGCCAGCAGCTTAGGACTCGGGGACACAGATACGCAGTATTTT	.	.	TRBJ2-3	TRBV13
CASRQGPNTGELFF	TGTGCCAGCCGACAGGGGCCCAACACCGGGGAGCTGTTTTTT	.	TRBD1	TRBJ2-2	TRBV6-5
CASSALDRDTEAFF	TGTGCCAGCAGCGCCCTCGACAGGGACACTGAAGCTTTCTTT	.	TRBD1	TRBJ1-1	TRBV6-5
CSARDGGGYTF	TGCAGTGCTAGAGATGGAGGGGGCTACACCTTC	once	.	TRBJ1-2	TRBV20-1
CASSDSLFTDTQYF	TGTGCCAGCAGTGATTCCCTGTTCACAGATACGCAGTATTTT	.	.	TRBJ2-3	TRBV6-4
CAWGGHTSNQPQHF	TGTGCCTGGGGGGGACATACTAGCAATCAGCCCCAGCATTTT	.	.	TRBJ1-5	TRBV30
CASSPGTGSIPGYTF	TGTGCCAGCAGCCCTGGGACAGGGAGTATTCCTGGCTACACCTTC	.	TRBD1	TRBJ1-2	TRBV6-6
CASSQGVMRGTDTGELFF	TGCGCCAGCAGCCAAGGGGTTATGAGGGGGACGGACACCGGGGAGCTGTTTTTT	.	.	TRBJ2-2	TRBV4-3
CASREAPGTPYLISYNEQFF	TGTGCCAGCAGGGAGGCCCCCGGGACACCCTATCTTATCTCCTACAATGAGCAGTTCTTC	.	.	TRBJ2-1	TRBV21-1
CASSLVQGTEGYTF	TGCGCCAGCAGCTTAGTACAGGGGACAGAGGGCTACACCTTC	.	TRBD1	TRBJ1-2	TRBV10-2
CACRAGVNQPQHF	TGTGCCTGTAGGGCAGGGGTCAATCAGCCCCAGCATTTT	once	.	TRBJ1-5	TRBV30
CASSDERDSVGTDTQYF	TGTGCCAGCAGCGATGAGCGGGACTCGGTGGGCACAGATACGCAGTATTTT	.	TRBD2	TRBJ2-3	TRBV3-1/TRBV3-2
CASSSGQSYLPYGYTF	TGTGCCAGCAGTTCTGGACAGAGCTACCTTCCCTATGGCTACACCTTC	.	.	TRBJ1-2	TRBV6-2/TRBV6-3
CASSALRQGRNSPLHF	TGTGCCAGCAGCGCTTTACGACAGGGACGTAATTCACCCCTCCACTTT	.	TRBD1	TRBJ1-6	TRBV7-2
CASSSSRGTGELFF	TGTGCCAGCAGCTCGTCCAGGGGCACCGGGGAGCTGTTTTTT	.	.	TRBJ2-2	TRBV14
CASSAQGVGETQYF	TGTGCCAGCAGCGCACAGGGTGTCGGAGAGACCCAGTACTTC	.	.	TRBJ2-5	TRBV7-9
CASSPTGTPSYNSPLHF	TGTGCCAGCTCACCTACCGGGACACCCTCCTATAATTCACCCCTCCACTTT	.	.	TRBJ1-6	TRBV18
CVTSSSGNTIYF	TGCGTGACTTCAAGCTCTGGAAACACCATATATTTT	.	.	TRBJ1-3	TRBV12-3/TRBV12-4
CASSWGLTYEQYF	TGTGCCAGCAGCTGGGGACTAACCTACGAGCAGTACTTC	.	TRBD2	TRBJ2-7	TRBV5-8
CASSLDQEGLGNSPLHF	TGTGCCAGCAGCTTAGATCAGGAGGGTTTGGGAAATTCACCCCTCCACTTT	once	.	TRBJ1-6	TRBV11-2
CASRKTGRKKTYEQYF	TGTGCCAGTAGGAAAACCGGGAGAAAAAAGACCTACGAGCAGTACTTC	.	.	TRBJ2-7	TRBV19
CASSLGQAYNSPLHF	TGTGCCAGCAGTCTCGGACAGGCCTATAATTCACCCCTCCACTTT	.	TRBD1	TRBJ1-6	TRBV6-2/TRBV6-3
CASSQEGAGGNSPLHF	TGTGCCAGCAGCCAAGAAGGTGCAGGGGGCAATTCACCCCTCCACTTT	.	TRBD1	TRBJ1-6	TRBV4-2
CASSSGTGLREKLFF	TGTGCCAGCAGCTCTGGGACAGGGTTAAGAGAAAAACTGTTTTTT	.	TRBD1	TRBJ1-4	TRBV7-2
CASTPERFYGYTF	TGTGCCAGCACCCCTGAGAGGTTCTATGGCTACACCTTC	.	.	TRBJ1-2	TRBV6-1
CAWSYINYGYTF	TGTGCCTGGAGTTACATAAACTATGGCTACACCTTC	.	.	TRBJ1-2	TRBV30
CASSPLTQGESPLHF	TGTGCCAGCTCACCATTGACACAGGGGGAGTCACCCCTCCACTTT	.	TRBD1	TRBJ1-6	TRBV18
CASSRITGGYGYTF	TGTGCCAGCAGCAGAATCACAGGGGGTTATGGCTACACCTTC	few	TRBD1	TRBJ1-2	TRBV27
CASSAREGTYEQYF	TGTGCCAGCAGTGCCAGGGAAGGAACCTACGAGCAGTACTTC	.	.	TRBJ2-7	TRBV2
CASSYREGDTEAFF	TGTGCCAGCAGCTACAGGGAGGGGGACACTGAAGCTTTCTTT	.	.	TRBJ1-1	TRBV7-9
CASSLGRGYTEAFF	TGTGCCAGCAGCTTAGGACGCGGGTACACTGAAGCTTTCTTT	once	.	TRBJ1-1	TRBV7-2
CASSYGPPGRGVRDTQYF	TGTGCCAGCAGTTACGGCCCCCCTGGGAGGGGAGTTCGGGATACGCAGTATTTT	.	TRBD2	TRBJ2-3	TRBV6-2/TRBV6-3
CASSYSKSRASDTQYF	TGTGCCAGCAGTTACTCGAAGTCCAGGGCCTCAGATACGCAGTATTTT	.	.	TRBJ2-3	TRBV6-5
CASSFNFQYEQYF	TGTGCCAGCAGCTTCAACTTCCAATACGAGCAGTACTTC	.	.	TRBJ2-7	TRBV11-3
CAISVRDREGYTF	TGTGCCATCAGTGTCCGGGACAGGGAAGGCTACACCTTC	.	TRBD1	TRBJ1-2	TRBV10-3
CASSSLGARTDTQYF	TGTGCCAGCAGCTCCCTGGGGGCCCGCACAGATACGCAGTATTTT	.	.	TRBJ2-3	TRBV9
CASSALDRLSNTGELFF	TGTGCCAGCAGCGCACTCGACAGGTTGAGCAACACCGGGGAGCTGTTTTTT	.	.	TRBJ2-2	TRBV13
CASTSLAEAFF	TGTGCCAGCACCTCCCTTGCTGAAGCTTTCTTT	.	.	TRBJ1-1	TRBV28
CASSYQGNNQPQHF	TGTGCCAGCAGTTATCAGGGGAACAATCAGCCCCAGCATTTT	.	.	TRBJ1-5	TRBV27
CATSDFLEDRDEQFF	TGTGCCACCAGTGATTTCCTGGAGGACAGGGATGAGCAGTTCTTC	.	TRBD1	TRBJ2-1	TRBV24-1
CASSRWRAGPSGTNTGELFF	TGTGCCAGCAGCCGTTGGCGTGCGGGACCTAGCGGTACGAACACCGGGGAGCTGTTTTTT	.	TRBD2	TRBJ2-2	TRBV7-3
CASSLLSSGPYNEQFF	TGTGCCAGCAGCCTCCTCTCTAGCGGCCCCTACAATGAGCAGTTCTTC	.	TRBD2	TRBJ2-1	TRBV3-1/TRBV3-2
CASSLGGQGVSGNTIYF	TGCGCCAGCAGCTTGGGGGGACAGGGGGTTTCTGGAAACACCATATATTTT	.	TRBD1	TRBJ1-3	TRBV5-1
CASSYFQDQPQHF	TGTGCCAGCAGTTACTTTCAGGATCAGCCCCAGCATTTT	.	.	TRBJ1-5	TRBV6-6
CASSVVGGRTDTQYF	TGTGCCAGCAGCGTAGTCGGGGGGCGCACAGATACGCAGTATTTT	.	.	TRBJ2-3	TRBV9
CASSQQGADTQYF	TGTGCCAGCAGCCAACAGGGGGCTGATACGCAGTATTTT	.	TRBD1	TRBJ2-3	TRBV28
CAIGELMNTEAFF	TGTGCCATCGGAGAGCTTATGAACACTGAAGCTTTCTTT	.	.	TRBJ1-1	TRBV10-3
CASSVSGQGNQPQHF	TGTGCCAGTAGTGTCTCGGGACAGGGGAATCAGCCCCAGCATTTT	.	TRBD1	TRBJ1-5	TRBV19
CASSEVNSPLHF	TGTGCCAGCAGTGAGGTTAATTCACCCCTCCACTTT	.	.	TRBJ1-6	TRBV9
CATSRDLASGGPLSSTDTQYF	TGTGCCACCAGCAGAGATTTGGCTAGCGGGGGGCCCCTATCTAGCACAGATACGCAGTATTTT	once	TRBD2	TRBJ2-3	TRBV15
CASSSTGDSNQPQHF	TGTGCCAGCAGCTCAACAGGGGATAGCAATCAGCCCCAGCATTTT	.	TRBD1	TRBJ1-5	TRBV5-8
CASSLGTADTQYF	TGCGCCAGCAGCTTAGGGACTGCAGATACGCAGTATTTT	.	.	TRBJ2-3	TRBV5-1
CASETSGRLQQFF	TGTGCCAGCGAAACTAGCGGGCGTTTACAGCAGTTCTTC	.	TRBD2	TRBJ2-1	TRBV2
CASSLVSGRSGNTIYF	TGTGCCAGCAGCTTAGTATCAGGGAGGTCTGGAAACACCATATATTTT	few	.	TRBJ1-3	TRBV7-6